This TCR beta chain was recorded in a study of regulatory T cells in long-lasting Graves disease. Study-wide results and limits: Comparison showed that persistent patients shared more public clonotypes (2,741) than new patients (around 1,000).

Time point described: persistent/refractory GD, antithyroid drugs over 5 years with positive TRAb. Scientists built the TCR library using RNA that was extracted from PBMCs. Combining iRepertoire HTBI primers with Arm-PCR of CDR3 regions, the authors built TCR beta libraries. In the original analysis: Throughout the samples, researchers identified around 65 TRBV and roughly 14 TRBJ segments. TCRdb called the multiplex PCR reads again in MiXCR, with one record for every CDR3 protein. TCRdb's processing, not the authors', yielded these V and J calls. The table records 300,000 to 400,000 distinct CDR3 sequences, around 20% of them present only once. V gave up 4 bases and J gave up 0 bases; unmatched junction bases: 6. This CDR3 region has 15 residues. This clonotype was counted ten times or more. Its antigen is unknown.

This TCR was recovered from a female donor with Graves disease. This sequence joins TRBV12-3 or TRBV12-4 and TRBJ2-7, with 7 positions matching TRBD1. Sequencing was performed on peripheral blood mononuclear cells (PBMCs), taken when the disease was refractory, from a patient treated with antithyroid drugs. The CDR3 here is CASSSRTGLSYEQYF. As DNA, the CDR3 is TGTGCCAGCAGTTCCAGGACAGGCCTCTCCTACGAGCAGTACTTC.